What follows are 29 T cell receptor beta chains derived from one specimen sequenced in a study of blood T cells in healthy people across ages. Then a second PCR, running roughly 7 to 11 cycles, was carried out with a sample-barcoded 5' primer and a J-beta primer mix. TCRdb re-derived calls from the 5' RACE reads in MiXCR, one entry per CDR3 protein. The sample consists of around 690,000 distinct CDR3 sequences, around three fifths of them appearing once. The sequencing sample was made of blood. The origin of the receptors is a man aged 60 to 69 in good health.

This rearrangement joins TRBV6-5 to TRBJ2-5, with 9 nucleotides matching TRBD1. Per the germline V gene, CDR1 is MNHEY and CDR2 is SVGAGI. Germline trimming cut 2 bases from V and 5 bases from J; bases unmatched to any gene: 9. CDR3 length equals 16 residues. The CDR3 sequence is CASSYGTGNLGETQYF. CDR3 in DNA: TGTGCCAGCAGTTACGGGACAGGGAACCTTGGGGAGACCCAGTACTTC.

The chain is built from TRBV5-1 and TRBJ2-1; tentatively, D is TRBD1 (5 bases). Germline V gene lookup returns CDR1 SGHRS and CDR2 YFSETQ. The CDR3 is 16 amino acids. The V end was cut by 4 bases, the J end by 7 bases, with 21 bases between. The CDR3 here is CASSPTVRAVMNEQFF. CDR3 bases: TGCGCCAGCAGCCCGACAGTTAGGGCGGTAATGAATGAGCAGTTCTTC.

The chain's CDR3 is CASSLAGSGYGYTF. Written as DNA, the CDR3 is TGTGCCAGCAGTTTAGCGGGTAGTGGCTATGGCTACACCTTC. The gene calls are TRBV28 and TRBJ1-2; D not certain. This CDR3 has 14 amino acids. The V gene's germline CDR1 is MDHEN and CDR2 SYDVKM. Trimming stripped 2 bases from V and 4 bases from J, with 11 bases between.

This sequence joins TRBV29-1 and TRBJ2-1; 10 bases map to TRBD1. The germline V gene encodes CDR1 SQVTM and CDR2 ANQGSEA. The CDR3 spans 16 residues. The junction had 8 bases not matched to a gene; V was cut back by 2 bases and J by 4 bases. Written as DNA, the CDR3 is TGCAGCGTTGAAAGGGACAGGGGATCGGTTTACAATGAGCAGTTCTTC. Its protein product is CSVERDRGSVYNEQFF.

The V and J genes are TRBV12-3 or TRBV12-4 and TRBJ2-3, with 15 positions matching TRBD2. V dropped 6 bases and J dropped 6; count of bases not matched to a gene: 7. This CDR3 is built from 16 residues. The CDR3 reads CASSGLAGGFTDTQYF. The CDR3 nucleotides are TGTGCCAGCAGCGGACTAGCGGGGGGGTTCACGGATACGCAGTATTTT.

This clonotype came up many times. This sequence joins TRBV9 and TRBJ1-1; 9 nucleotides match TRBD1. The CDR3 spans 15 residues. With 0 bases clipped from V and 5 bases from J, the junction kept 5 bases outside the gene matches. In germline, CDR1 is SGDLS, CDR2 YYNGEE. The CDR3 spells CASSVGGQGRTEAFF. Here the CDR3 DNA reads TGTGCCAGCAGCGTAGGGGGACAGGGAAGGACTGAAGCTTTCTTT.

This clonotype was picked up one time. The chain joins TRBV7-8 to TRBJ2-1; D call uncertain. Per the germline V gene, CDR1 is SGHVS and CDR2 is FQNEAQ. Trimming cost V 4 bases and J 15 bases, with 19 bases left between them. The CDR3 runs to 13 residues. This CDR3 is CASSSPTGASPFF. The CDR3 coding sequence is TGTGCCAGCAGCTCCCCCACGGGTGCGAGCCCGTTCTTC.

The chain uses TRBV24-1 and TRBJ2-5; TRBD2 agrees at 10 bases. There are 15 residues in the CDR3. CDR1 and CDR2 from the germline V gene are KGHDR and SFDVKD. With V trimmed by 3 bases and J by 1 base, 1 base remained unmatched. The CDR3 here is CATSDTSGVQETQYF. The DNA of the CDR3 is TGTGCCACCAGTGATACTAGCGGGGTCCAAGAGACCCAGTACTTC.

CDR3 DNA: TGTGCCAGCAGACCGACAGTCATGAACACTGAAGCTTTCTTT. Translation: CASRPTVMNTEAFF. V gene TRBV6-1 combines with J gene TRBJ1-1; D possibly corresponds to TRBD1 (5 bases). CDR1 and CDR2 (germline): MNHNS, SASEGT. V was shortened by 6 bases and J by 0 bases, with 11 bases between the two germline ends. The CDR3 runs 14 residues.

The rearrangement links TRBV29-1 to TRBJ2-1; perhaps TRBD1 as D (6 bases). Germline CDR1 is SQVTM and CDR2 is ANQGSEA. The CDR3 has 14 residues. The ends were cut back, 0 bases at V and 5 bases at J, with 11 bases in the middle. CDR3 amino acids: CSVEENGQNNEQFF. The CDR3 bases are TGCAGCGTTGAAGAGAACGGACAGAACAATGAGCAGTTCTTC.

CDR3 DNA: TGTGCCAGCAGTAGGACTCCCTACAATGAGCAGTTCTTC. It yields the protein CASSRTPYNEQFF. V usage is TRBV2 and J usage is TRBJ2-1; TRBD2 might be the D (5 bases). Germline lookup yields CDR1 SNHLY and CDR2 FYNNEI. The V end was cut by 5 bases, the J end by 2 bases, with 7 bases between. This CDR3 has 13 amino acids.

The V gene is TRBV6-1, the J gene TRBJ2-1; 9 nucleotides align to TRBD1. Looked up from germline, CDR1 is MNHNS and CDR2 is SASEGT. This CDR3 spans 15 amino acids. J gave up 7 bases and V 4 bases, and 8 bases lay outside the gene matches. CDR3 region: CASSGRTGDQNEQFF. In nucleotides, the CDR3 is TGTGCCAGCAGTGGGCGGACAGGGGATCAGAATGAGCAGTTCTTC.

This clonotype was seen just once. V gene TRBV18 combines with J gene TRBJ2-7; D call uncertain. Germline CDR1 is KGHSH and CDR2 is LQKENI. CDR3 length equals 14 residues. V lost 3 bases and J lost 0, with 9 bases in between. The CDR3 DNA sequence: TGTGCCAGCTCACCTATGCCCAGCTCCTACGAGCAGTACTTC. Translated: CASSPMPSSYEQYF. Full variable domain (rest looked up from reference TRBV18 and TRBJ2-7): NAGVMQNPRHLVRRRGQEARLRCSPMKGHSHVYWYRQLPEEGLKFMVYLQKENIIDESGMPKERFSAEFPKEGPSILRIQQVVRGDSAAYFCASSPMPSSYEQYFGPGTRLTVT.

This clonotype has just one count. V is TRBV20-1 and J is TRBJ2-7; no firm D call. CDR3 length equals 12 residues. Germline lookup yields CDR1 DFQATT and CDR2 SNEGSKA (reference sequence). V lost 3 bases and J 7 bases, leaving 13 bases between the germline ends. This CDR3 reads CSASVLAAEQYF. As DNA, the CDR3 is TGCAGTGCTAGTGTCCTGGCCGCTGAGCAGTACTTC.

The CDR3 bases are TGTGCCACCAGTGATGGACGACTAGCGGGGAACTACAATGAGCAGTTCTTC. Translated: CATSDGRLAGNYNEQFF. The chain joins TRBV24-1 to TRBJ2-1; 11 bases are a match to TRBD2. The V gene's germline CDR1 is KGHDR and CDR2 SFDVKD. This CDR3 has 17 amino acids. The V and J ends lost 3 bases and 3 bases, in that order; junction bases with no gene match: 6.

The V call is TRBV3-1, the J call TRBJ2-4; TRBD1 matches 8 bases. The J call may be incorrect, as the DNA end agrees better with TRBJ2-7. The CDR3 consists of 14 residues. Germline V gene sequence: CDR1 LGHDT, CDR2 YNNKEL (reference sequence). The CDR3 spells CASSQSWDRNEQYF. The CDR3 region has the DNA TGTGCCAGCAGCCAGAGCTGGGACAGGAACGAGCAGTACTTC.

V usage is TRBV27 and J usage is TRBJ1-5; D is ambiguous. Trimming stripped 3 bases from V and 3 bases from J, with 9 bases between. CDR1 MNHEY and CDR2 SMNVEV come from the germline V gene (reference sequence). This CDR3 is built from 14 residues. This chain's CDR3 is CASSFRGFNQPQHF. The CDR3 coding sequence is TGTGCCAGCAGTTTTCGAGGTTTCAATCAGCCCCAGCATTTT.

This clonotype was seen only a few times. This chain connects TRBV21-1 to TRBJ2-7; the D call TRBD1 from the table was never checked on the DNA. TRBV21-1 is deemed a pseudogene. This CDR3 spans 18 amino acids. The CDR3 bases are TGTGCCAGCAGCAAAGGGGAAAGGCGGGGGGGAGCCCACTACGAGCAGTACTTC. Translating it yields CASSKGERRGGAHYEQYF.

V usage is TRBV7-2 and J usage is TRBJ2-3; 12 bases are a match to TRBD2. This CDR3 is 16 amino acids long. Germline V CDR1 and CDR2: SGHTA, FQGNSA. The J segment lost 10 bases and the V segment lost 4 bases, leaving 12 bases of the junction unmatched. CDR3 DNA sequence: TGTGCCAGCAGCTCCCCGGGCCTAGCGGGGGGGCATTCGCAGTATTTT. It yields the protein CASSSPGLAGGHSQYF.

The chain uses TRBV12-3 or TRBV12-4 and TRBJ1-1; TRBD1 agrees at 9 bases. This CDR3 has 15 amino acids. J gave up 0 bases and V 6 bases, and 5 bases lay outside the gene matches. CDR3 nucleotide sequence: TGTGCCAGCAGCGGGACAGGGCGGGTGAACACTGAAGCTTTCTTT. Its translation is CASSGTGRVNTEAFF.

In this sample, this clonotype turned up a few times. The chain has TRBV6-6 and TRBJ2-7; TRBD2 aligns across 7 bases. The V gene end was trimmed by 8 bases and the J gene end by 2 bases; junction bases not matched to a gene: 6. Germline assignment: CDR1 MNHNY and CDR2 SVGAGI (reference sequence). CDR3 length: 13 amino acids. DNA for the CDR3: TGTGCCAGCGTGCGGGGGATCACCTACGAGCAGTACTTC. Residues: CASVRGITYEQYF.

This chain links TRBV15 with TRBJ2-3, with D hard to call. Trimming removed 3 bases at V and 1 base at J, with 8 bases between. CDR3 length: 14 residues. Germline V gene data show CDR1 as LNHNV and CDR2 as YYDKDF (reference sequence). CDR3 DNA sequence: TGTGCCACCAGCAGGCGGACCCGCACAGATACGCAGTATTTT. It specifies CATSRRTRTDTQYF.

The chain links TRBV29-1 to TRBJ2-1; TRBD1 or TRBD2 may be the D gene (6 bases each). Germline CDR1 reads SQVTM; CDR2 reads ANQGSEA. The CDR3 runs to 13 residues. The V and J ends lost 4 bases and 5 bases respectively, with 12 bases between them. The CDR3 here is CSVAGGIDNEQFF. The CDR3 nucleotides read TGCAGCGTTGCCGGGGGCATCGACAATGAGCAGTTCTTC.

CDR3 coding DNA: TGCAGTGCTTCCATAGCGGGGGGGGACCACGAGCAGTACTTC. Amino acid sequence: CSASIAGGDHEQYF. J is TRBJ2-7 and V is TRBV20-1; 11 nucleotides align to TRBD2. CDR3 length equals 14 residues. V trimming: 5 bases; J trimming: 5 bases; junction bases outside the gene matches: 8. CDR1 is DFQATT, CDR2 SNEGSKA, per germline (reference sequence).

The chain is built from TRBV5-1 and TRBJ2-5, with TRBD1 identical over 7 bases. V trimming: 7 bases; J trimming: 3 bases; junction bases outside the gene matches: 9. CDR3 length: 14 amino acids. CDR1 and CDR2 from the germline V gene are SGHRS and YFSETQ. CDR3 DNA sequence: TGCGCCAGCCATCCCGGGACAGTTAAAGAGACCCAGTACTTC. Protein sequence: CASHPGTVKETQYF.

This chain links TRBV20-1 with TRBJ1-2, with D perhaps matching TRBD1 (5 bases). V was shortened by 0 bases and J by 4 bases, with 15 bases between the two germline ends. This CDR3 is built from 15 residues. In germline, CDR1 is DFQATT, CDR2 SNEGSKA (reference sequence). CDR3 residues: CSARDSWRGGYGYTF. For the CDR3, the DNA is TGCAGTGCTAGAGATTCATGGCGGGGGGGCTATGGCTACACCTTC.

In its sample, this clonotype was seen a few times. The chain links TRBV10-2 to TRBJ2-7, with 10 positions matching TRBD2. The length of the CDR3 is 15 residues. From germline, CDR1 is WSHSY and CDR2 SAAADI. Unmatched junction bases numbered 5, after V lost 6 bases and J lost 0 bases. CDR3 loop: CASRASGGISYEQYF. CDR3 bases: TGCGCCAGCAGAGCTAGCGGGGGAATCTCCTACGAGCAGTACTTC.

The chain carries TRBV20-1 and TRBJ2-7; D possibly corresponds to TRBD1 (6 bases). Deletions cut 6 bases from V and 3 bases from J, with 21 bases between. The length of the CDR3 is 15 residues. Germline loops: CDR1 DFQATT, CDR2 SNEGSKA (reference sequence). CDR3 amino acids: CSAYDRSGDYYEQYF. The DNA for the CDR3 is TGCAGTGCATATGACAGGTCAGGAGACTACTACGAGCAGTACTTC.

The DNA of the CDR3 is TGTGCCAGTTATCGACCGGGAGGCGTCGGCTACACCTTC. Amino acids: CASYRPGGVGYTF. The gene calls are TRBV27 and TRBJ1-2; no clear D gene. V shed 9 bases and J shed 8 bases, with 19 bases lying between them. The germline gives CDR1 MNHEY, CDR2 SMNVEV (reference sequence). The CDR3 has 13 amino acids.